A selection of T cell receptor beta chains follows, all from one sample in a study of T cell repertoires in cytomegalovirus infection. TCRdb analysed the reads with MiXCR anew, one entry per CDR3 protein. The table shows 480,000 or so distinct CDR3 sequences, with roughly 12% occurring only once. Sequenced input: PBMCs. These receptors all come from a human donor in good health (CMV status not recorded). Some clones in this sample may be carry-over from other donors' samples. CDR3s include the opening cysteine and the closing phenylalanine or tryptophan. Not all rows give a size; the values are once, few, many and, for expanded clones, a class.

V	J	size	CDR3
TRBV5-4	TRBJ1-2	.	CASSGDRGVTYGYTF
TRBV10-3	TRBJ1-5	.	CAISEYIGVVSNQPQHF
TRBV11-1	TRBJ2-1	few	CASSHALRAGGSYNEQFF
TRBV3-1	TRBJ1-2	.	CASSPSGPHGYTF
TRBV2	TRBJ1-6	few	CASSGGQLNSPLHF
TRBV6-1	TRBJ2-7	few	CASRRGDEQYF
TRBV3-1	TRBJ2-1	few	CASSQGGRTYNEQFF
TRBV7-2	TRBJ2-2	many	CASSLAGQQNGELFF
TRBV7-6	TRBJ1-5	many	CASSWGGDQPQHF
TRBV6-1	TRBJ2-1	many	CASWGGRFNEQFF
TRBV10-3	TRBJ2-1	.	CAIQDFSGSRGDEQFF
TRBV7-3	TRBJ2-3	many	CASSFGGATDTQYF
TRBV6-5	TRBJ2-1	many	CASSYSRRVQDEQFF
TRBV7-2	TRBJ1-1	many	CASSSQRGVEAFF
TRBV3-1	TRBJ1-5	many	CASSPFGGRPQHF
TRBV25-1	TRBJ2-7	many	CASSEHPEQGSEQYF
TRBV28	TRBJ2-7	few	CASSIPRGPRFYEQYF
TRBV14	TRBJ1-2	.	CASSQDKGSYGYTF
TRBV7-9	TRBJ1-2	many	CASSLAPAGYGYTF
TRBV27	TRBJ2-5	.	CASTRMFGGQETQYF
TRBV20-1	TRBJ2-7	.	CSARPNVGGAEQYF
TRBV28	TRBJ2-7	many	CASSPSGATSYEQYF
TRBV5-4	TRBJ1-4	.	CAVGGSSATNEKLFF
TRBV11-3	TRBJ2-2	many	CASSSATGTNTGELFF
TRBV6-1	TRBJ1-6	many	CASSEWTGHSPLHF
TRBV7-3	TRBJ2-3	many	CASSPRLARSTDTQYF
TRBV30	TRBJ2-2	many	CAWTVRGGWDTGELFF
TRBV20-1	TRBJ1-6	.	CSAFQGGGSPLHF
TRBV7-6	TRBJ1-5	many	CASSRDSSDQPQHF
TRBV20-1	TRBJ1-5	few	CSARVNRASNQPQHF
TRBV18	TRBJ1-1	.	CASSRNRDVTEAFF
TRBV14	TRBJ2-3	.	CASSPRTGRGTDTQYF
TRBV7-6	TRBJ2-1	many	CASSFQISGGQSSYNEQFF
TRBV5-1	TRBJ2-2	.	CASSFSVGTGELFF
TRBV29-1	TRBJ1-1	.	CSVYRDMNTEAFF
TRBV7-9	TRBJ2-5	many	CASSALRVGRETQYF
TRBV28	TRBJ2-7	.	CASSLLVAASYEQYF
TRBV7-9	TRBJ1-5	once	CASSPSVSARGQPQHF
TRBV7-8	TRBJ1-1	many	CASSLSRTGYTEAFF
TRBV24-1	TRBJ1-2	many	CATSDLHGRGYGYTF
TRBV6-1	TRBJ2-1	few	CASSELTEGYNEQFF
TRBV29-1	TRBJ1-4	.	CSVSRRTVPGTYEKLFF
TRBV7-6	TRBJ2-7	.	CASSLEASGNRHEQYF
TRBV2	TRBJ1-2	many	CASRPDSYGYTF